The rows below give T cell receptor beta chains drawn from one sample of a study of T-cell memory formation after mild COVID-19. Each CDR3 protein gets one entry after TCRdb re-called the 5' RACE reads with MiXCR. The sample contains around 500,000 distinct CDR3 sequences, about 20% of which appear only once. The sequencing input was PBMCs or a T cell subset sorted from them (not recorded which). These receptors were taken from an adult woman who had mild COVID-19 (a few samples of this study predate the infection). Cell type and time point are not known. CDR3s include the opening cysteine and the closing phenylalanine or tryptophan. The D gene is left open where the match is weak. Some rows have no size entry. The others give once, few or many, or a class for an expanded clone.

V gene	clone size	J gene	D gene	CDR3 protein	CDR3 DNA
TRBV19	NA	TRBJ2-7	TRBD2	CASSRRQGLAGGAYEQYF	TGTGCCAGTAGTAGACGGCAGGGTCTAGCGGGAGGAGCCTACGAGCAGTACTTC
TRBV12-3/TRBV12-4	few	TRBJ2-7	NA	CASNLAGSSYEQYF	TGTGCCAGCAATCTGGCAGGGAGCTCCTACGAGCAGTACTTC
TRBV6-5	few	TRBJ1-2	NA	CASSYTSGTHYGYTF	TGTGCCAGCAGTTACACCTCCGGGACCCACTATGGCTACACCTTC
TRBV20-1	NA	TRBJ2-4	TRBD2	CSAGTGTTVLYF	TGCAGTGCGGGGACCGGGACTACGGTGCTGTACTTC
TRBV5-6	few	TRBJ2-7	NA	CASSSRGTSYEQYF	TGTGCCAGCAGCTCCCGGGGGACCTCCTACGAGCAGTACTTC
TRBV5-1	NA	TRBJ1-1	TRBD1	CASSLTGETTEAFF	TGCGCCAGCAGCTTGACAGGGGAGACTACTGAAGCTTTCTTT
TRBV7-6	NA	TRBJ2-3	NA	CASSLVQPGFQTDTQYF	TGTGCCAGCAGCTTAGTTCAGCCTGGCTTCCAGACAGATACGCAGTATTTT
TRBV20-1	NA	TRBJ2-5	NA	CSARDQGWFEETQYF	TGCAGTGCTAGAGATCAGGGGTGGTTTGAAGAGACCCAGTACTTC
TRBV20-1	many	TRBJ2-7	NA	CSAGGQPPKQYF	TGCAGTGCAGGGGGGCAGCCCCCGAAGCAGTACTTC
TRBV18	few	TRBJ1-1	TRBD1	CASSPPDRGRAFF	TGTGCCAGCTCACCACCGGACAGGGGTAGAGCTTTCTTT
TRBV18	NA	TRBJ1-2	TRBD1	CASSFGDRYYGYTF	TGTGCCAGCTCCTTTGGGGACAGATACTATGGCTACACCTTC
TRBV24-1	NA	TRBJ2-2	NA	CATSGAWTGELFF	TGTGCCACCTCCGGGGCTTGGACCGGGGAGCTGTTTTTT
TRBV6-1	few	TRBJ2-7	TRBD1	CASSEGRGSYEQYF	TGTGCCAGCAGTGAAGGCAGGGGGAGCTACGAGCAGTACTTC
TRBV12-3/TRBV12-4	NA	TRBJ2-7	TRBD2	CASCGFASGTVEQYF	TGTGCCAGCTGCGGTTTTGCTAGCGGGACCGTTGAGCAGTACTTC
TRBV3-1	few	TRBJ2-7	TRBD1	CASSQGQGAREQYF	TGTGCCAGCAGCCAGGGGCAGGGGGCGCGGGAGCAGTACTTC
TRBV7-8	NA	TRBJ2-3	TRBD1	CASSWKPGQPSTDTQYF	TGTGCCAGCAGCTGGAAACCGGGACAGCCGAGCACAGATACGCAGTATTTT
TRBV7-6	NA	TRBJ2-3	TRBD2	CASSPDLAGTDTQYF	TGTGCCAGCAGCCCCGATCTAGCGGGCACAGATACGCAGTATTTT
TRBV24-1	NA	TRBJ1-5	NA	CATSAAGNQPQHF	TGTGCCACCAGTGCGGCTGGCAATCAGCCCCAGCATTTT
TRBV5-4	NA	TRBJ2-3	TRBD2	CASSAGRAGGGETDTQYF	TGTGCCAGCAGCGCAGGACGGGCGGGAGGCGGGGAGACAGATACGCAGTATTTT
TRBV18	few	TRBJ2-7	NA	CASSPPRDRERDPYEQYF	TGTGCCAGCTCACCACCCCGCGACCGAGAAAGGGATCCCTACGAGCAGTACTTC
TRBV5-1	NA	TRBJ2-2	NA	CASSFDSEFTGELFF	TGCGCCAGCAGCTTCGATAGCGAGTTCACCGGGGAGCTGTTTTTT
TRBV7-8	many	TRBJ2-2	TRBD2	CASSHREVAGELFF	TGTGCCAGCAGCCACCGGGAGGTCGCCGGGGAGCTGTTTTTT
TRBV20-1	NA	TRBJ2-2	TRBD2	CSAVGLGITGELFF	TGCAGTGCAGTGGGACTAGGGATCACCGGGGAGCTGTTTTTT
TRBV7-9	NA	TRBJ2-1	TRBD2	CASSPGTSGALNNEQFF	TGTGCCAGCAGTCCAGGGACTAGCGGGGCTTTAAACAATGAGCAGTTCTTC
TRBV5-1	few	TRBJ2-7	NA	CASSTNGAYEQYF	TGCGCCAGCAGCACAAACGGGGCGTACGAGCAGTACTTC
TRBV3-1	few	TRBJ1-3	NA	CASSQGGTSGNTIYF	TGTGCCAGCAGCCAAGGGGGGACCTCTGGAAACACCATATATTTT
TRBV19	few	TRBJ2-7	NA	CASSGYWDNSYEQYF	TGTGCCAGTAGCGGGTATTGGGACAACTCCTACGAGCAGTACTTC
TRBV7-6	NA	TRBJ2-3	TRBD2	CASSSKRGGGSTDTQYF	TGTGCCAGCAGCTCCAAGAGGGGCGGGGGGAGCACAGATACGCAGTATTTT
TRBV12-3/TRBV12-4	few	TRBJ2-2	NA	CASTWLNTGELFF	TGTGCCAGCACATGGCTCAACACCGGGGAGCTGTTTTTT
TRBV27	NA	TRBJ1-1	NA	CASSFAASGTEAFF	TGTGCCAGCAGTTTCGCCGCGTCCGGGACTGAAGCTTTCTTT
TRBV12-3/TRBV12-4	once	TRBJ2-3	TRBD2	CASSLVLAGDTQYF	TGTGCCAGCAGTTTGGTGCTAGCGGGGGATACGCAGTATTTT
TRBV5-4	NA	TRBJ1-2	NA	CASSLARVGYGYTF	TGTGCCAGCAGCTTGGCAAGGGTTGGCTATGGCTACACCTTC
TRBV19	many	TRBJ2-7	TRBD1	CATRPGQGYEQYF	TGTGCCACGCGACCGGGACAGGGCTACGAGCAGTACTTC
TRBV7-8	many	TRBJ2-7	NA	CASSLEGLTSYEQYF	TGTGCCAGCAGCTTAGAGGGACTGACCTCCTACGAGCAGTACTTC
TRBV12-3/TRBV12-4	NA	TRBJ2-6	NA	CASSFGAAGANVLTF	TGTGCCAGCAGTTTTGGGGCCGCTGGGGCCAACGTCCTGACTTTC
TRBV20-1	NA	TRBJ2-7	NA	CSALTGFPGEQYF	TGCAGTGCCTTGACAGGCTTCCCCGGCGAGCAGTACTTC
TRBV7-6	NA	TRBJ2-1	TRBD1	CASSSGTGAGEQFF	TGTGCCAGCAGCTCCGGGACAGGGGCCGGTGAGCAGTTCTTC
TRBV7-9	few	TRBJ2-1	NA	CASSFPRISYNEQFF	TGTGCCAGCAGCTTTCCCCGCATCTCCTACAATGAGCAGTTCTTC
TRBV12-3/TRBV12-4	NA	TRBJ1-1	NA	CASSLGGVRALTGFF	TGTGCCAGCAGTTTAGGTGGAGTAAGGGCGCTAACGGGGTTCTTT
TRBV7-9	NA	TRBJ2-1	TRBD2	CASSLSGRIGEQFF	TGTGCCAGCAGCTTAAGCGGGAGAATTGGTGAGCAGTTCTTC
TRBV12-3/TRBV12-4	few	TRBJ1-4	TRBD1	CASTIKQGANEKLFF	TGTGCCAGCACCATCAAACAGGGGGCGAATGAAAAACTGTTTTTT
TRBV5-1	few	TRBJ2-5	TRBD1	CASSLPRDRGLLEETQYF	TGCGCCAGCAGCTTGCCCCGGGACAGGGGATTACTCGAAGAGACCCAGTACTTC
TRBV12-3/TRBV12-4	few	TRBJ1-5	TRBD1	CASSPDRVSNQPQHF	TGTGCCAGCAGTCCGGACAGGGTGAGCAATCAGCCCCAGCATTTT
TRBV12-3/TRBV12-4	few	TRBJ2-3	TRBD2	CASSTRTRPTDTQYF	TGTGCCAGCAGTACCCGGACTAGACCCACAGATACGCAGTATTTT
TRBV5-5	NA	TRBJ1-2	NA	CASSLLPAYGYTF	TGTGCCAGCAGCTTACTCCCGGCGTATGGCTACACCTTC
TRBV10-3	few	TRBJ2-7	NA	CAIRDQGLYEQYF	TGTGCCATCCGTGACCAGGGTCTCTACGAGCAGTACTTC
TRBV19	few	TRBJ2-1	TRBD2	CASSINIAGGPYNEQFF	TGTGCCAGTAGTATCAATATAGCGGGGGGTCCCTACAATGAGCAGTTCTTC
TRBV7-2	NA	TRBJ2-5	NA	CASSLRTRQETQYF	TGTGCCAGCAGCCTACGGACAAGGCAAGAGACCCAGTACTTC
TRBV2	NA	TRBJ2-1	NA	CASSERESSYNEQFF	TGTGCCAGCAGTGAGAGGGAAAGCTCCTACAATGAGCAGTTCTTC
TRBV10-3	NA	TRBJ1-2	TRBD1	CAIRADRGPDGYTF	TGTGCCATCAGGGCTGACAGGGGGCCGGATGGCTACACCTTC
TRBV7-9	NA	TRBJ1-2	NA	CASSLVGDLNYGYTF	TGTGCCAGCAGCTTAGTCGGGGATCTTAACTATGGCTACACCTTC